A selection of T cell receptor beta chains follows, all from one sample in a study of response to subunit inactivated influenza vaccine. TCRdb analysed the RT-PCR reads with MiXCR anew, one entry per CDR3 protein. The sample holds hundreds of thousands of distinct CDR3 sequences, 11% to 15% seen once. The sample was PBMCs from blood, taken roughly 2 weeks before vaccination. These receptors were taken from a man aged 45-60 years who received an inactivated influenza vaccine. CDR3s include the opening cysteine and the closing phenylalanine or tryptophan. Each record gives: CDR3 protein, CDR3 DNA, clone size, V gene, D gene, J gene. The D gene is left open where the match is weak. Clone size is given for some rows only: seen once, a few or many times, or a class if the clone is expanded.

CASSQEGAYQFNEQFF,TGTGCCAGCAGCCAAGAGGGGGCGTATCAATTCAATGAGCAGTTCTTC,-,TRBV4-2,-,TRBJ2-1
CSAREGSGGTFPEQFF,TGCAGTGCTAGAGAAGGAAGCGGGGGGACTTTTCCTGAGCAGTTCTTC,-,TRBV20-1,TRBD2,TRBJ2-1
CAISRDRVLSYNEQFF,TGTGCCATCAGCCGGGACAGGGTCCTCTCCTACAATGAGCAGTTCTTC,-,TRBV10-3,TRBD1,TRBJ2-1
CASTLQSLGGNTIYF,TGTGCCAGTACTTTACAGTCCCTCGGTGGAAACACCATATATTTT,few,TRBV12-3/TRBV12-4,-,TRBJ1-3
CASSLWDTQYF,TGTGCCAGCAGTTTATGGGATACGCAGTATTTT,-,TRBV12-3/TRBV12-4,-,TRBJ2-3
CASSAEGVDTGELFF,TGTGCCAGCAGTGCCGAGGGGGTCGACACCGGGGAGCTGTTTTTT,-,TRBV25-1,-,TRBJ2-2
CASRGLAGATGELFF,TGTGCCAGCAGGGGACTAGCGGGAGCAACCGGGGAGCTGTTTTTT,-,TRBV7-9,TRBD2,TRBJ2-2
CASSLEGGDSYNEQFF,TGTGCCAGCAGCTTGGAGGGTGGCGACTCCTACAATGAGCAGTTCTTC,few,TRBV5-6,-,TRBJ2-1
CASRQLAETQYF,TGTGCCAGCAGGCAACTAGCGGAGACCCAGTACTTC,few,TRBV2,TRBD2,TRBJ2-5
CSARGTESGGGELFF,TGCAGTGCCCGAGGGACGGAGAGTGGCGGCGGGGAGCTGTTTTTT,few,TRBV20-1,-,TRBJ2-2
CASSLVADNQPQHF,TGTGCCAGCAGCTTAGTTGCGGACAATCAGCCCCAGCATTTT,few,TRBV7-2,-,TRBJ1-5
CSAGYRSYEQYF,TGCAGTGCTGGGTACCGGAGTTACGAGCAGTACTTC,many,TRBV20-1,-,TRBJ2-7
CASSLRAMETQYF,TGTGCCAGCAGCTTACGAGCGATGGAGACCCAGTACTTC,-,TRBV11-2,-,TRBJ2-5
CSAAGTPSGINEQFF,TGCAGTGCCGCCGGGACGCCTAGCGGGATCAATGAGCAGTTCTTC,-,TRBV20-1,TRBD2,TRBJ2-1
CASSLWGGGALADTQYF,TGTGCCAGCAGTTTATGGGGCGGGGGGGCTCTCGCAGATACGCAGTATTTT,few,TRBV12-3/TRBV12-4,TRBD2,TRBJ2-3
CSARDRGRNSYEQYF,TGCAGTGCTAGAGATCGAGGGAGGAATTCCTACGAGCAGTACTTC,-,TRBV20-1,-,TRBJ2-7
CATSGMGEQYF,TGTGCCACCAGCGGAATGGGCGAGCAGTACTTC,-,TRBV15,-,TRBJ2-7
CASSHSRGSSYEQYF,TGTGCCAGCAGCCACTCCCGGGGGAGCTCCTACGAGCAGTACTTC,few,TRBV4-2,-,TRBJ2-7
CASSLWGSSSTDTQYF,TGTGCCAGCAGCTTATGGGGCAGCTCTAGCACAGATACGCAGTATTTT,many,TRBV11-2,-,TRBJ2-3
CASSANGTPQEKLFF,TGTGCCAGCAGCGCCAACGGGACACCCCAAGAAAAACTGTTTTTT,-,TRBV9,-,TRBJ1-4
CASSFWAEATNEKLFF,TGTGCCAGCAGTTTTTGGGCAGAAGCAACTAATGAAAAACTGTTTTTT,-,TRBV28,-,TRBJ1-4
CAISESGRGETQYF,TGTGCCATCAGTGAGTCCGGCAGGGGTGAGACCCAGTACTTC,-,TRBV10-3,-,TRBJ2-5
CASSALGSFSEFSPLHF,TGCGCCAGCAGCGCCCTGGGTAGCTTTTCGGAGTTTTCACCCCTCCACTTT,many,TRBV5-1,-,TRBJ1-6
CASSLAVGGAETQYF,TGTGCCAGCAGCCTAGCGGTTGGCGGGGCGGAGACCCAGTACTTC,few,TRBV7-9,TRBD2,TRBJ2-5
CATRANNEQFF,TGTGCCACCAGGGCTAACAATGAGCAGTTCTTC,-,TRBV24-1,-,TRBJ2-1
CASSHQNSRNEQFF,TGCGCCAGCAGCCACCAAAATTCCCGCAATGAGCAGTTCTTC,-,TRBV4-3,-,TRBJ2-1
CASSPSISYEQYF,TGTGCCAGCAGCCCCAGCATCTCCTACGAGCAGTACTTC,-,TRBV14,-,TRBJ2-7
CASSLVGGAETQYF,TGCGCCAGCAGCTTGGTAGGGGGCGCGGAGACCCAGTACTTC,few,TRBV5-1,TRBD1,TRBJ2-5
CASKDRSRNEKLFF,TGTGCCAGCAAAGACAGGAGTAGAAACGAAAAACTGTTTTTT,few,TRBV6-1,-,TRBJ1-4
CSAPGTDNEQFF,TGCAGTGCGCCCGGGACAGACAATGAGCAGTTCTTC,many,TRBV20-1,TRBD1,TRBJ2-1
CASSQDAGDTDTQYF,TGCGCCAGCAGCCAAGATGCGGGGGATACAGATACGCAGTATTTT,-,TRBV4-3,TRBD2,TRBJ2-3
CSAPSHSYEQYF,TGCAGTGCTCCTTCGCATAGCTACGAGCAGTACTTC,-,TRBV20-1,-,TRBJ2-7
CASSLRLDTTGGETQYF,TGTGCCAGCAGCCTCCGATTGGACACAACCGGAGGGGAGACCCAGTACTTC,few,TRBV7-9,-,TRBJ2-5
CAINARTGTSNEQFF,TGTGCCATCAATGCCAGGACAGGGACGTCGAATGAGCAGTTCTTC,-,TRBV10-3,TRBD1,TRBJ2-1
CASSLADRGNQPQHF,TGTGCCAGCAGTTTAGCGGACAGGGGTAATCAGCCCCAGCATTTT,few,TRBV12-3/TRBV12-4,TRBD1,TRBJ1-5
CASSLARRNEQFF,TGTGCCAGCAGTTTAGCCAGGCGGAATGAGCAGTTCTTC,few,TRBV12-3/TRBV12-4,-,TRBJ2-1
CASSFKSGPDTQYF,TGTGCCAGCAGTTTTAAGTCCGGGCCAGATACGCAGTATTTT,few,TRBV12-3/TRBV12-4,-,TRBJ2-3
CASSPHGGPVYEQYF,TGTGCCAGCAGCCCCCATGGAGGACCTGTATACGAGCAGTACTTC,few,TRBV7-3,-,TRBJ2-7
CASSSTSGSNNQPQHF,TGTGCCAGCAGCTCTACTTCCGGCAGCAACAATCAGCCCCAGCATTTT,few,TRBV7-2,-,TRBJ1-5
CASSTETLGPHNEQFF,TGTGCCAGCAGTACCGAGACATTAGGGCCACACAATGAGCAGTTCTTC,few,TRBV6-5,-,TRBJ2-1
CASSLARGRGETQYF,TGTGCCAGCAGTTTAGCACGGGGGCGCGGAGAGACCCAGTACTTC,-,TRBV27,-,TRBJ2-5
CASSVAGEGNTGELFF,TGTGCCAGCAGCGTAGCGGGAGAGGGTAACACCGGGGAGCTGTTTTTT,-,TRBV5-4,TRBD2,TRBJ2-2
CASHSHPSTDTQYF,TGCGCCAGTCACAGTCACCCTAGCACAGATACGCAGTATTTT,many,TRBV5-1,-,TRBJ2-3
CASSLGPSGAQETQYF,TGCGCCAGCAGCTTGGGTCCTAGCGGGGCCCAAGAGACCCAGTACTTC,many,TRBV5-1,TRBD2,TRBJ2-5
CASTSTGVENEQYF,TGTGCCAGCACCTCTACAGGGGTTGAAAACGAGCAGTACTTC,-,TRBV11-1,TRBD1,TRBJ2-7
CAIGPRGGLKEQFF,TGTGCCATCGGACCGAGGGGGGGTTTAAAAGAGCAGTTCTTC,many,TRBV10-3,-,TRBJ2-1
CASSDGQGLNQPQHF,TGCGCCAGCAGCGACGGACAGGGGCTGAATCAGCCCCAGCATTTT,few,TRBV10-2,TRBD1,TRBJ1-5
CASSSSGMTDTQYF,TGTGCCAGCAGTTCTAGCGGGATGACAGATACGCAGTATTTT,-,TRBV21-1,-,TRBJ2-3